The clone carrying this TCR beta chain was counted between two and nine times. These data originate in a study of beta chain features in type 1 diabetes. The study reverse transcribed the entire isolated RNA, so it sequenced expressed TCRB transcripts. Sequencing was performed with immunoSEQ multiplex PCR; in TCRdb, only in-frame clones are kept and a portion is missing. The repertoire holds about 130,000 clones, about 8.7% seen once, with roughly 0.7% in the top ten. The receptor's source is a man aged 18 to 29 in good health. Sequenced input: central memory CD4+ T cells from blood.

This CDR3 is CASKRPGQGYSGANVLTF. In nucleotides, the CDR3 is TGTGCCAGCAAGCGCCCCGGACAGGGATACTCTGGGGCCAACGTCCTGACTTTC. The chain links TRBV28 to TRBJ2-6; TRBD1 matches at 8 bases. This CDR3 comprises 18 residues. Trimming cost V 7 bases and J 0 bases; bases outside gene matches: 11. Germline assignment: CDR1 MDHEN and CDR2 SYDVKM. Based on the CDR3 plus reference TRBV28 and TRBJ2-6, the full variable domain is DVKVTQSSRYLVKRTGEKVFLECVQDMDHENMFWYRQDPGLGLRLIYFSYDVKMKEKGDIPEGYSVSREKKERFSLILESASTNQTSMYLCASKRPGQGYSGANVLTFGAGSRLTVL.